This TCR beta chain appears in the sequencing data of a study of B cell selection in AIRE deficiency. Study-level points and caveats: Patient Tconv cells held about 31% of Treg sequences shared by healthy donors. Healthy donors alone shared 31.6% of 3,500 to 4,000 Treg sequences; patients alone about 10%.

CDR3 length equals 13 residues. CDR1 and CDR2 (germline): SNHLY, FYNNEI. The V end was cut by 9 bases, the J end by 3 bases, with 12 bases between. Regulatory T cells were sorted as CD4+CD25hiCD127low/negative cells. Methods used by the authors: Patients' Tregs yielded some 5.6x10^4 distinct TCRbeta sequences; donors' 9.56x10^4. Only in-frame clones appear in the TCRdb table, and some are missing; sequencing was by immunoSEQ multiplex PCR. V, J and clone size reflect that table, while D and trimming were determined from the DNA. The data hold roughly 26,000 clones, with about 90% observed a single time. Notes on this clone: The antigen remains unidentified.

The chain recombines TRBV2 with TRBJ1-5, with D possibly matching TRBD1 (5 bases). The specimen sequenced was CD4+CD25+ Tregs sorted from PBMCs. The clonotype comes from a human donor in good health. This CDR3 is CASSAGPNQPQHF. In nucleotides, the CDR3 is TGTGCCAGTAGCGCGGGACCCAATCAGCCCCAGCATTTT. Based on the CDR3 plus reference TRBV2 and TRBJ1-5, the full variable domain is EPEVTQTPSHQVTQMGQEVILRCVPISNHLYFYWYRQILGQKVEFLVSFYNNEISEKSEIFDDQFSVERPDGSNFTLKIRSTKLEDSAMYFCASSAGPNQPQHFGDGTRLSIL.